These 14 T cell receptor beta chains originate from one sample sequenced in a study of blood T cell repertoires in COVID-19. Repertoires were generated with immunoSEQ multiplex PCR, while TCRdb's copy carries only in-frame clones and drops some. The sample carries about 87,000 clones, over 80% recorded once. Specimen: peripheral blood. The receptor set was obtained from a woman in her seventies with acute or convalescent COVID-19.

The V gene is TRBV7-2, the J gene TRBJ1-5; 7 nucleotides line up with TRBD1. The germline V gene encodes CDR1 SGHTA and CDR2 FQGNSA. CDR3 length: 16 amino acids. After removal of 5 bases from V and 3 bases from J, the junction contained 10 bases not matched to a gene. DNA for the CDR3: TGTGCCAGCAGCGTTTCCGGGACAGAATACAATCAGCCCCAGCATTTT. Translated: CASSVSGTEYNQPQHF.

This clone was detected only once. In nucleotides, the CDR3 is TGCAGCGTTGAAGCCCGGGACAGGGGGTCCGGGGAGCTGTTTTTT. Translating it yields CSVEARDRGSGELFF. This chain connects TRBV29-1 to TRBJ2-2; 11 bases are a match to TRBD1. The CDR3 consists of 15 residues. The trim removed 1 base at V and 6 bases at J, leaving 4 bases unmatched. The germline gives CDR1 SQVTM, CDR2 ANQGSEA.

The CDR3 spells CASSLEHSETQYF. The DNA of the CDR3 is TGTGCCAGCAGCTTAGAGCACTCAGAGACCCAGTACTTC. This chain uses TRBV11-3 with TRBJ2-5, with D unclear. Germline-derived CDR1 and CDR2 are SGHNT and YENEEA. V gave up 0 bases and J gave up 4 bases, with 6 bases separating them. The CDR3 length is 13 residues.

The chain joins TRBV28 to TRBJ2-4; 7 bases map to TRBD2. With 8 bases clipped from V and 0 bases from J, the junction kept 4 bases outside the gene matches. The CDR3 loop spans 14 amino acids. CDR1 MDHEN and CDR2 SYDVKM come from the germline V gene. The CDR3 sequence is CASRPGGAKNIQYF. The CDR3 DNA is TGTGCCAGCCGCCCGGGGGGAGCCAAAAACATTCAGTACTTC.

The rearrangement uses TRBV10-2 and TRBJ2-1; D ambiguous. The CDR3 contains 13 residues. CDR1 and CDR2 (germline): WSHSY, SAAADI. The V and J ends lost 6 bases and 2 bases respectively, with 8 bases between them. CDR3: CASRQSTYNEQFF. DNA of the CDR3: TGCGCCAGCAGACAGTCGACCTACAATGAGCAGTTCTTC.

The rearrangement uses TRBV10-2 and TRBJ2-5, with 9 bases that match TRBD2. J lost 3 bases, V lost 8 bases, and 4 bases had no gene match. Looked up from germline, CDR1 is WSHSY and CDR2 is SAAADI. CDR3 length: 13 residues. The CDR3 reads CASQLAGKETQYF. DNA of the CDR3: TGCGCCAGCCAGCTAGCGGGGAAAGAGACCCAGTACTTC.

The rearrangement joins TRBV15 to TRBJ2-3; 9 nucleotides match TRBD1. Losses at the gene ends were 1 base for V and 5 bases for J; bases not matched to a gene: 16. The V gene's germline CDR1 is LNHNV and CDR2 YYDKDF (reference sequence). The CDR3 covers 19 residues. CDR3 residues: CATSRAPHRGRMGGDTQYF. CDR3 bases: TGTGCCACCAGCAGAGCACCCCACAGGGGGCGCATGGGAGGAGATACGCAGTATTTT.

The rearrangement joins TRBV5-6 to TRBJ2-3; D may be TRBD1 (6 bases). The V end lost 2 bases, the J end lost 9 bases, and 13 bases lay between the germline ends. Germline V gene sequence: CDR1 SGHDT, CDR2 YYEEEE. This CDR3 has 13 residues. CDR3 DNA: TGTGCCAGCAGCTTAGGACCTCAGGGGACGCAGTATTTT. Protein sequence: CASSLGPQGTQYF. Filled out from reference TRBV5-6 and TRBJ2-3, the complete variable domain reads DAGVTQSPTHLIKTRGQQVTLRCSPKSGHDTVSWYQQALGQGPQFIFQYYEEEERQRGNFPDRFSGHQFPNYSSELNVNALLLGDSALYLCASSLGPQGTQYFGPGTRLTVL.

The CDR3 spells CASNLGSSSSPLHF. CDR3 bases: TGTGCCAGCAACCTAGGTAGTTCAAGCTCACCCCTCCACTTT. The chain carries TRBV27 and TRBJ1-6; D unresolved. The germline V gene has CDR1 MNHEY and CDR2 SMNVEV (reference sequence). The CDR3 is 14 residues long. Trimming removed 7 bases at V and 10 bases at J, with 17 bases between.

This clone occurred once. The CDR3, as DNA: TGTGCCAGCAGCTTTTATAACAGAGCCTACGAGCAGTACTTC. This codes for CASSFYNRAYEQYF. This rearrangement joins TRBV5-6 to TRBJ2-7; D gene unclear. Per germline, CDR1 SGHDT and CDR2 YYEEEE. There are 14 residues in the CDR3. Trimming removed 2 bases from V and 2 bases from J, with 11 bases in between.

This chain links TRBV6-1 with TRBJ1-5; D is uncertain. CDR3 length: 11 residues. Looked up from germline, CDR1 is MNHNS and CDR2 is SASEGT. V lost 2 bases and J lost 9, with 5 bases in between. CDR3 in DNA: TGTGCCAGCAGTGAAAGCTGGCCCCAGCATTTT. Protein: CASSESWPQHF.

This clone was observed a single time. The V gene is TRBV11-2, the J gene TRBJ2-1; no clear D. This CDR3 spans 14 amino acids. The V gene lost 2 bases and the J gene lost 5 bases, with 10 bases spanning the gap. The germline V gene encodes CDR1 SGHAT and CDR2 FQNNGV. CDR3 loop: CASSLYERNNEQFF. The CDR3 DNA sequence: TGTGCCAGCAGCTTATATGAGCGTAACAATGAGCAGTTCTTC. Filled out from reference TRBV11-2 and TRBJ2-1, the complete variable domain reads EAGVAQSPRYKIIEKRQSVAFWCNPISGHATLYWYQQILGQGPKLLIQFQNNGVVDDSQLPKDRFSAERLKGVDSTLKIQPAKLEDSAVYLCASSLYERNNEQFFGPGTRLTVL.

This clone was counted only a few times. This chain joins TRBV11-3 and TRBJ2-7, with 7 bases aligning to TRBD1. The junction had 7 bases not matched to a gene; V was cut back by 5 bases and J by 3 bases. Germline V gene data show CDR1 as SGHNT and CDR2 as YENEEA. The CDR3 consists of 14 residues. The CDR3 loop reads CASSGRTGGYEQYF. Written as DNA, the CDR3 is TGTGCCAGCAGCGGGCGGACAGGAGGCTACGAGCAGTACTTC.

J is TRBJ1-4 and V is TRBV6-5, with 9 bases identical to TRBD1. The CDR3 is made up of 15 amino acids. Trimming at V came to 2 bases and at J to 8 bases, leaving 6 bases not matched to a gene. Germline CDR1 and CDR2: MNHEY and SVGAGI. CDR3 bases: TGTGCCAGCAGTTACGTCAGGGACAGGGCGGAAAAACTGTTTTTT. This sequence encodes CASSYVRDRAEKLFF.